Sequencing of this T cell receptor (beta chain) was carried out in a study of shared clonotypes between healthy human individuals. Study-level findings and limits: Naive subsets typically showed greater estimated richness than memory subsets. Sequencing depth was expected to affect clonotype sharing among donors.

The V and J ends lost 0 bases and 1 base, in that order; junction bases with no gene match: 4. The germline V gene has CDR1 SGDLS and CDR2 YYNGEE. The CDR3 spans 16 residues. Genomic DNA per cell subset filled all wells of several immunoSEQ plates. The DNA input per sorted-subset replicate PCR was 150 to 200 ng, corresponding to 30,000 or so T cell genomes. Repertoires were generated with immunoSEQ multiplex PCR, while TCRdb's copy carries only in-frame clones and drops some. The sample has 2 million to 2.5 million clones; almost 96% are singletons. Regarding this clone: Its antigen is currently unknown.

The V and J genes are TRBV9 and TRBJ2-5, with TRBD2 matching 9 bases. Sequencing input: naive CD4+ T cells sorted from blood. Subset denoted: CD45RA+ positively selected. This receptor was obtained from a man aged 18 to 29 in good health. The CDR3 protein is CASSVGLAGIQETQYF. In nucleotides, the CDR3 is TGTGCCAGCAGCGTAGGGCTAGCGGGGATCCAAGAGACCCAGTACTTC. The full variable domain, with the rest looked up from reference TRBV9 and TRBJ2-5, is DSGVTQTPKHLITATGQRVTLRCSPRSGDLSVYWYQQSLDQGLQFLIQYYNGEERAKGNILERFSAQQFPDLHSELNLSSLELGDSALYFCASSVGLAGIQETQYFGPGTRLLVL.